This T cell receptor beta chain came from a study of shared clonotypes between healthy human individuals. Per the germline V gene, CDR1 is MNHEY and CDR2 is SVGAGI. Trimming removed 2 bases from V and 7 bases from J, with 9 bases in between. The CDR3 is 13 residues long. Each sorted subset replicate got 200 ng genomic DNA, roughly 30,000 genomes. Authors' methods: Because ImmunoSEQ provided only junction sequences with no quality scores, the filtering differed. The repertoire was sequenced with immunoSEQ multiplex PCR; TCRdb's copy has only in-frame clones and lacks some. Clone size and the V and J calls come from that table; the DNA yielded D and trimming. The table lists fewer than 1.6 million clones, about 98.5% of them singletons.

V and J are TRBV6-5 and TRBJ1-5; no firm D call. This TCR was sampled from a man aged 25 to 45 in good health. Sample: naive CD4+ T cells sorted from blood. Subset indicated: CD45RA+ positively selected. The CDR3: CASSYLPSQPQHF. The CDR3 bases are TGTGCCAGCAGTTACCTTCCATCCCAGCCCCAGCATTTT.